Below, 19 T cell receptor beta chains from the same sample are listed, as sequenced in a study of shared clonotypes between healthy human individuals. Repertoires were generated with immunoSEQ multiplex PCR, while TCRdb's copy carries only in-frame clones and drops some. The sample includes around 990,000 clones, around three quarters of them seen just once. Sample: memory CD4+ T cells from PBMCs. The sample's subset: CD45RA-negative fraction. These TCRs come from a man aged 18 to 29 in good health. Some clones in this sample may be carry-over from other donors' samples.

CDR3 sequence reads: CASRGQTDTQYF. CDR3 sequence (DNA): TGTGCCAGCAGGGGGCAGACAGATACGCAGTATTTT. The chain has TRBV6-5 and TRBJ2-3; D perhaps matches TRBD1 (5 bases). V was shortened by 6 bases and J by 3 bases, with 7 bases between the two germline ends. Germline lookup yields CDR1 MNHEY and CDR2 SVGAGI. The CDR3 covers 12 residues.

In this sample, this clone turned up a few times. V is TRBV6-4 and J is TRBJ1-2; D is undetermined. Germline V gene data show CDR1 as MRHNA and CDR2 as SNTAGT. This CDR3 spans 11 amino acids. The V and J ends lost 0 bases and 6 bases respectively, with 2 bases between them. The CDR3 spells CASSDSHGYTF. CDR3 DNA sequence: TGTGCCAGCAGTGACTCCCATGGCTACACCTTC.

The chain combines TRBV7-2 with TRBJ2-3, with D perhaps TRBD2 (7 bases). The CDR3 totals 15 residues. The germline V gene has CDR1 SGHTA and CDR2 FQGNSA. Trimming stripped 2 bases from V and 6 bases from J, with 15 bases between. Written as DNA, the CDR3 is TGTGCCAGCAGCTTACTGGGGGGGCGAAAGGATACGCAGTATTTT. Its translation is CASSLLGGRKDTQYF.

The CDR3 is CASRDLGEKLFF. In nucleotides, the CDR3 is TGTGCCAGCCGGGACCTGGGGGAAAAACTGTTTTTT. V and J are TRBV18 and TRBJ1-4; weak D call: TRBD1 (5 bases). The germline gives CDR1 KGHSH, CDR2 LQKENI. The CDR3 spans 12 residues. Trimming stripped 8 bases from V and 8 bases from J, with 12 bases between.

The chain joins TRBV4-2 to TRBJ1-1; the match to TRBD1 covers 7 bases. The germline V gene has CDR1 LGHNA and CDR2 YNFKEQ. The CDR3 sequence is 14 residues long. V shed 2 bases and J 3 bases; nucleotides not matched to a gene: 3. In DNA form, the CDR3 reads TGTGCCAGCAGCCAAAAAGGGACAGACACTGAAGCTTTCTTT. It specifies CASSQKGTDTEAFF.

This clone came up a few times. The CDR3 sequence: CASSVGVNEKLFF. The CDR3 coding sequence is TGTGCCAGCAGCGTAGGCGTTAATGAAAAACTGTTTTTT. V is TRBV9 and J is TRBJ1-4; unclear D gene. Deletions cut 0 bases from V and 4 bases from J, with 4 bases between. CDR1 SGDLS and CDR2 YYNGEE come from the germline V gene. CDR3 length equals 13 residues. The complete variable domain, with remaining parts taken from reference TRBV9 and TRBJ1-4, reads DSGVTQTPKHLITATGQRVTLRCSPRSGDLSVYWYQQSLDQGLQFLIQYYNGEERAKGNILERFSAQQFPDLHSELNLSSLELGDSALYFCASSVGVNEKLFFGSGTQLSVL.

This chain links TRBV6-5 with TRBJ1-5; no firm D call. There are 14 residues in the CDR3. V gave up 8 bases and J gave up 0 bases, with 11 bases separating them. Germline CDR1 and CDR2: MNHEY and SVGAGI. CDR3 region: CASDPGVSNQPQHF. For the CDR3, the DNA is TGTGCCAGCGACCCCGGGGTTAGCAATCAGCCCCAGCATTTT.

Regarding this clone: Within the sample, other DNA sequences also encode this same CDR3. V and J are TRBV5-1 and TRBJ2-5; 10 nucleotides match TRBD2. The V and J ends lost 2 bases and 4 bases, in that order; junction bases with no gene match: 2. This CDR3 spans 14 amino acids. Germline assignment: CDR1 SGHRS and CDR2 YFSETQ. The CDR3 sequence: CASSFSGRGETQYF. For the CDR3, the DNA is TGCGCCAGCAGCTTCAGCGGGAGGGGAGAGACCCAGTACTTC. Full variable domain (missing parts from reference TRBV5-1 and TRBJ2-5): KAGVTQTPRYLIKTRGQQVTLSCSPISGHRSVSWYQQTPGQGLQFLFEYFSETQRNKGNFPGRFSGRQFSNSRSEMNVSTLELGDSALYLCASSFSGRGETQYFGPGTRLLVL.

The chain combines TRBV19 with TRBJ1-5; D possibly corresponds to TRBD1 (6 bases). The CDR3 spans 13 residues. V was pared by 8 bases and J by 5 bases, with 13 bases between. Germline V gene sequence: CDR1 LNHDA, CDR2 SQIVND (reference sequence). CDR3 loop: CASGGGRDQPQHF. Written as DNA, the CDR3 is TGTGCCAGTGGAGGGGGAAGGGATCAGCCCCAGCATTTT.

This clone appeared many times. The DNA of the CDR3 is TGTGCCAGCAGCTTAAACCCCTCTAGCGGGATGAACACCGGGGAGCTGTTTTTT. Protein sequence: CASSLNPSSGMNTGELFF. The chain recombines TRBV7-2 with TRBJ2-2; TRBD2 aligns across 9 bases. Trimming at V came to 2 bases and at J to 1 base, leaving 8 bases not matched to a gene. CDR3 length equals 18 residues. Germline assignment: CDR1 SGHTA and CDR2 FQGNSA.

This clone was seen ten or more times. The chain joins TRBV11-2 to TRBJ2-7; 12 nucleotides agree with TRBD2. Germline trimming cut 5 bases from V and 7 bases from J; bases unmatched to any gene: 9. Germline V gene data show CDR1 as SGHAT and CDR2 as FQNNGV. CDR3 length equals 15 residues. The CDR3: CASSLGLAGQGEQYF. CDR3 bases: TGTGCCAGCAGCCTAGGACTAGCGGGGCAGGGGGAGCAGTACTTC.

This clone appeared a few times. Other DNA sequences of this sample code for an identical CDR3. This chain joins TRBV9 and TRBJ2-2; D is ambiguous. V was cut by 1 base and J by 6 bases, with 4 bases left in between. Germline values: CDR1 SGDLS, CDR2 YYNGEE. This CDR3 spans 12 amino acids. The CDR3 coding sequence is TGTGCCAGCAGCGTACTAGCCGGGGAGCTGTTTTTT. Translated, it gives CASSVLAGELFF.

This clone was counted once. V usage is TRBV11-2 and J usage is TRBJ2-7; D possibly corresponds to TRBD1 (5 bases). Looked up from germline, CDR1 is SGHAT and CDR2 is FQNNGV. V dropped 8 bases and J dropped 2 bases, with 16 bases sitting between them. CDR3 length: 14 residues. DNA for the CDR3: TGTGCCAGCGGTGCGGAGACAGCTACCTACGAGCAGTACTTC. Its translation: CASGAETATYEQYF. The full variable domain, completed using reference TRBV11-2 and TRBJ2-7, is EAGVAQSPRYKIIEKRQSVAFWCNPISGHATLYWYQQILGQGPKLLIQFQNNGVVDDSQLPKDRFSAERLKGVDSTLKIQPAKLEDSAVYLCASGAETATYEQYFGPGTRLTVT.

There are a few counts of this clone. The rearrangement uses TRBV28 and TRBJ2-3; 7 nucleotides agree with TRBD2. V dropped 5 bases and J dropped 6; count of bases not matched to a gene: 11. The CDR3 loop spans 15 amino acids. Germline assignment: CDR1 MDHEN and CDR2 SYDVKM. The DNA for the CDR3 is TGTGCCAGCAGTATAGCGGGTAGTCTTAGCGATACGCAGTATTTT. This encodes CASSIAGSLSDTQYF.

This clone was seen once. V usage is TRBV29-1 and J usage is TRBJ2-3; TRBD2 might be the D (6 bases). Germline loops: CDR1 SQVTM, CDR2 ANQGSEA. CDR3 length: 11 amino acids. The ends were cut back, 5 bases at V and 6 bases at J, with 9 bases in the middle. The CDR3 spells CSVRELDTQYF. CDR3 in DNA: TGCAGCGTTCGGGAGTTGGATACGCAGTATTTT.

This clone turned up a few times. The genes are TRBV5-1 and TRBJ2-3; 9 nucleotides align to TRBD2. The CDR3 spans 17 residues. The germline gives CDR1 SGHRS, CDR2 YFSETQ. With 1 base clipped from V and 2 bases from J, the junction kept 8 bases outside the gene matches. The CDR3 reads CASSLSLLAGHTDTQYF. CDR3 in DNA: TGCGCCAGCAGCTTGTCCCTTCTAGCGGGACACACAGATACGCAGTATTTT.

The chain is built from TRBV6-5 and TRBJ1-3; no definite D call. This CDR3 spans 15 amino acids. Per germline, CDR1 MNHEY and CDR2 SVGAGI. Trimming stripped 6 bases from V and 0 bases from J, with 12 bases between. The CDR3 region is CASSLKSNSGNTIYF. The CDR3 DNA reads as TGTGCCAGCAGCCTAAAATCTAACTCTGGAAACACCATATATTTT.

The chain employs TRBV29-1 and TRBJ1-5, with TRBD1 identical over 8 bases. The V gene end was trimmed by 7 bases and the J gene end by 5 bases; junction bases not matched to a gene: 10. The CDR3 contains 14 residues. Germline V gene data show CDR1 as SQVTM and CDR2 as ANQGSEA. The CDR3 DNA reads TGCAGCGCCCGCGACAGGGGCGGGGATCAGCCCCAGCATTTT. Its translation is CSARDRGGDQPQHF.

The V and J genes are TRBV2 and TRBJ2-7, with TRBD1 matching 10 bases. The CDR3 runs 12 residues. J lost 6 bases, V lost 6 bases, and 2 bases had no gene match. Germline V gene sequence: CDR1 SNHLY, CDR2 FYNNEI. CDR3 nucleotides: TGTGCCAGCAGGGACAGGGGGGTCGAGCAGTACTTC. Its protein is CASRDRGVEQYF.